One and the same sample provided the 11 T cell receptor beta chains below, sequenced in a study of spatial heterogeneity in lung cancer (dated by TCRdb to between 2019 and 2020). Receptor amplification or capture employed 5' RACE. Sequencing was carried out with a NextSeq 500. TCRdb reworked the public reads: Q25 trimming with fastp, MiXCR clone assembly, productive beta chains retained. Every CDR3 protein is listed once, alongside the most common genes and DNA of its rows. The sample table lists tens of thousands of distinct CDR3 sequences, 5.3% of them with a count of one. The ten largest clones take up roughly 10% of the sample. The sample's time point, from its label and the paper: sample taken at primary tumor resection. This specimen was PBMCs, taken at surgery. The receptors derive from a male donor with early-stage non-small cell lung cancer.

This clonotype occurred many times. The chain has TRBV20-1 and TRBJ2-2, with D tentatively TRBD2 (6 bases). Germline lookup yields CDR1 DFQATT and CDR2 SNEGSKA (reference sequence). The V and J ends lost 4 bases and 4 bases respectively, with 13 bases between them. This CDR3 contains 14 residues. The CDR3 loop reads CSATTGDSTGELFF. The CDR3 DNA sequence: TGCAGTGCTACGACGGGAGACTCCACCGGGGAGCTGTTTTTT.

This clonotype appeared a few times. The V gene is TRBV11-3, the J gene TRBJ2-2; weak D call: TRBD1 (5 bases). The CDR3 is 17 amino acids. V dropped 5 bases and J dropped 0 bases, with 16 bases sitting between them. Germline V gene lookup returns CDR1 SGHNT and CDR2 YENEEA. CDR3: CASSHTGPTANTGELFF. Here the CDR3 DNA reads TGTGCCAGCAGCCATACAGGTCCTACTGCGAACACCGGGGAGCTGTTTTTT.

This clonotype was observed at least ten times. The J gene is TRBJ2-7, the V gene TRBV19; TRBD1 agrees at 10 bases. The germline V gene encodes CDR1 LNHDA and CDR2 SQIVND (reference sequence). With 5 bases clipped from V and 6 bases from J, the junction kept 13 bases outside the gene matches. This CDR3 comprises 16 residues. The CDR3 nucleotides are TGTGCCAGTAGTTTACTGACAGGGGGCGCGATCGGCGAGCAGTACTTC. Translating gives CASSLLTGGAIGEQYF.

This clonotype showed up many times. The rearrangement links TRBV5-6 to TRBJ2-5; D is uncertain. The CDR3 covers 14 residues. Trimming left V 4 bases short and J 5 bases short, with 15 bases between. CDR1 is SGHDT and CDR2 is YYEEEE in the germline V gene. The CDR3 loop is CASSPAGPPETQYF. The CDR3 DNA reads as TGTGCCAGCAGCCCGGCAGGTCCCCCGGAGACCCAGTACTTC.

The chain links TRBV18 to TRBJ2-7, with D perhaps matching TRBD1 (5 bases). The CDR3 spans 14 residues. The V end was cut by 5 bases, the J end by 3 bases, with 14 bases between. Germline V lookup: CDR1 KGHSH, CDR2 LQKENI. CDR3 in amino acids: CASSATVNFYEQYF. CDR3 DNA sequence: TGTGCCAGCTCAGCGACAGTTAATTTCTACGAGCAGTACTTC.

This clonotype was observed many times. This chain joins TRBV20-1 and TRBJ1-5; 9 bases align to TRBD1. Trimming removed 3 bases from V and 5 bases from J; junction bases left unmatched: 8. CDR1 DFQATT and CDR2 SNEGSKA come from the germline V gene (reference sequence). The CDR3 has 15 residues. In DNA, the CDR3 is TGCAGTGCTAGCCCCGGGACAGGGTTTGATCAGCCCCAGCATTTT. This encodes CSASPGTGFDQPQHF.

This clonotype was picked up many times. This chain links TRBV20-1 with TRBJ1-2; D unclear. Trimming removed 1 base at V and 4 bases at J, with 13 bases between. Germline-derived CDR1 and CDR2 are DFQATT and SNEGSKA (reference sequence). The CDR3 length is 14 residues. The CDR3 DNA follows: TGCAGTGCTAGAGTATCCCGGGATTTCTATGGCTACACCTTC. The encoded protein is CSARVSRDFYGYTF.

There are many counts of this clonotype. The V gene is TRBV29-1, the J gene TRBJ2-3, with D perhaps given as TRBD1 or TRBD2 (6 bases each). Trimming took off 4 bases at V and 0 bases at J, with 14 bases between the two ends. Germline values: CDR1 SQVTM, CDR2 ANQGSEA. CDR3 size: 15 residues. The CDR3 bases are TGCAGCGTTGGGGCGGGACAAGGGAGCACAGATACGCAGTATTTT. Translating it yields CSVGAGQGSTDTQYF.

This clonotype was detected many times. This chain joins TRBV29-1 and TRBJ2-3; 8 positions match TRBD2. V trimming: 6 bases; J trimming: 4 bases; junction bases outside the gene matches: 9. CDR1 is SQVTM, CDR2 ANQGSEA, per germline. This CDR3 has 14 residues. CDR3 in DNA: TGCAGCGTCCGAGCGGGAGAGACGTCAGATACGCAGTATTTT. Encoded protein: CSVRAGETSDTQYF.

This clonotype was counted at least ten times. The gene calls are TRBV12-3 or TRBV12-4 and TRBJ2-5; possible D gene TRBD2, 5 bases. The V and J ends lost 6 bases and 4 bases respectively, with 12 bases between them. The CDR3 extends over 13 amino acids. The CDR3, as DNA: TGTGCCAGCAGGGAGCAGCTAGCAGAGACCCAGTACTTC. Encoded protein: CASREQLAETQYF.

The table lists this clonotype with many counts. DNA for the CDR3: TGTGCCAGCAGTTACTCGTCGGGAGTGGAGGCCGGGGAGCTGTTTTTT. It translates to CASSYSSGVEAGELFF. V is TRBV6-5 and J is TRBJ2-2, with D possibly TRBD2 on 6 matching bases. V gave up 0 bases and J gave up 6 bases, with 14 bases separating them. The CDR3 runs 16 residues. CDR1 is MNHEY and CDR2 is SVGAGI in the germline V gene.